This TCR beta chain was recovered during a study of OX40 agonist ivuxolimab in advanced cancers. Across the study: Aged 23 to 79 with a mean of 60 years, they were about 83% male.

TCRdb keeps only in-frame clones here, not all; method: immunoSEQ multiplex PCR. The sample holds roughly 53,000 clones; about 94% are singletons and the top ten take approximately 18%. General study findings and limits: CD8+ T cells (on average) carried more expanded clones than CD4+ T cells. There was clonal expansion of CD4+ and CD8+ blood T cells by week 6 at 0.1 to 3.0 mg/kg. The study did not work out the antigen specificity of the expanded peripheral T cells.

The CDR3 covers 15 residues. Germline values: CDR1 SEHNR, CDR2 FQNEAQ (reference sequence). V was pared by 5 bases and J by 4 bases, with 9 bases of the junction left unmatched. With respect to this clone: Its antigen is not known.

The chain recombines TRBV7-9 with TRBJ1-2, with 8 bases aligning to TRBD1. The receptor was isolated from an adult with an advanced solid tumor such as melanoma, head and neck, liver or kidney cancer. The material sequenced was CD4+ or CD8+ T cells sorted from blood, taken in a trial of the OX40 agonist ivuxolimab. Here the CDR3 reads CASSVQGEDIYGYTF. CDR3 bases: TGTGCCAGCAGCGTACAGGGGGAAGATATCTATGGCTACACCTTC.